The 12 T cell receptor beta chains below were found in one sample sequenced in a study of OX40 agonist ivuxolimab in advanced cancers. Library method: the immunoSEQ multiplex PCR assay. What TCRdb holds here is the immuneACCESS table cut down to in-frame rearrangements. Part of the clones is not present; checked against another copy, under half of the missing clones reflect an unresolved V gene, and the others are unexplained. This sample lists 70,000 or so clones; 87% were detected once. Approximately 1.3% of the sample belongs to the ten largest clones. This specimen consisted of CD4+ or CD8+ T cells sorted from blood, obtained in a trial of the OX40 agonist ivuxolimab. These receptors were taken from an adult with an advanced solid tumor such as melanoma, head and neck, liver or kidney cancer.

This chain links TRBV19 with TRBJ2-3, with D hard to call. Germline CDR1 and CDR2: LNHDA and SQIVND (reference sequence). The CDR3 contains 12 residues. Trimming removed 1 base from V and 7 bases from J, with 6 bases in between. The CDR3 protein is CASSIVWHTQYF. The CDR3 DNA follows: TGTGCCAGTAGTATAGTATGGCATACGCAGTATTTT. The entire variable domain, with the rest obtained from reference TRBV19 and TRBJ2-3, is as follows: DGGITQSPKYLFRKEGQNVTLSCEQNLNHDAMYWYRQDPGQGLRLIYYSQIVNDFQKGDIAEGYSVSREKKESFPLTVTSAQKNPTAFYLCASSIVWHTQYFGPGTRLTVL.

CDR3 DNA sequence: TGTGCCAGCAGCTCGCAGGGCCTCTCTGGAAACACCATATATTTT. It specifies CASSSQGLSGNTIYF. The chain links TRBV11-2 to TRBJ1-3; TRBD1 is a possible D gene (5 bases). There are 15 residues in the CDR3. Per germline, CDR1 SGHAT and CDR2 FQNNGV. The V gene lost 4 bases and the J gene lost 0 bases, with 10 bases spanning the gap.

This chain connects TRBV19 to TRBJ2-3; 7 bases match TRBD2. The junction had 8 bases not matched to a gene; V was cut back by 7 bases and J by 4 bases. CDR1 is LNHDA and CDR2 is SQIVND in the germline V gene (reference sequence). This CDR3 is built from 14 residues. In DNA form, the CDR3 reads TGTGCCAGTACTCCCTTGGGAGGGGCAGATACGCAGTATTTT. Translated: CASTPLGGADTQYF.

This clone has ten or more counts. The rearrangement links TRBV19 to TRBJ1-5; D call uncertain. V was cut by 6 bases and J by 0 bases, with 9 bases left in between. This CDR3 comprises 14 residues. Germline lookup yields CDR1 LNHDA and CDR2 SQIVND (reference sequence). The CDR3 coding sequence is TGTGCCAGTAGCCAGAGGTATAGCAATCAGCCCCAGCATTTT. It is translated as CASSQRYSNQPQHF.

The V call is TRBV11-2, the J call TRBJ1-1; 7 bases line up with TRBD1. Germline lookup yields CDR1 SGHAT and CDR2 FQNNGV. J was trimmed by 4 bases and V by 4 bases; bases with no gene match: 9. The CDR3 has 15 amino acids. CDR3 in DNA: TGTGCCAGCAGCTCAAGACAGGGTCTGGCCACTGAAGCTTTCTTT. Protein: CASSSRQGLATEAFF.

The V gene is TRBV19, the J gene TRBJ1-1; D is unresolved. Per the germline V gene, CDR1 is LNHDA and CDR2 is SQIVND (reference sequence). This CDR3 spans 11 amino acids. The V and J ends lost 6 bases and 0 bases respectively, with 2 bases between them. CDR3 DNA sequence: TGTGCCAGTAGCGTGAACACTGAAGCTTTCTTT. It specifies CASSVNTEAFF. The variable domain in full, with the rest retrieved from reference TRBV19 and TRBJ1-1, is DGGITQSPKYLFRKEGQNVTLSCEQNLNHDAMYWYRQDPGQGLRLIYYSQIVNDFQKGDIAEGYSVSREKKESFPLTVTSAQKNPTAFYLCASSVNTEAFFGQGTRLTVV.

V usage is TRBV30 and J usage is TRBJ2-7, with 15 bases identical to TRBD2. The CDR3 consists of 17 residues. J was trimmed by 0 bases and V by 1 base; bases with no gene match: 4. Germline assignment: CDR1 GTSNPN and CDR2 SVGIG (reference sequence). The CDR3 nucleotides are TGTGCCTGGAGTGCCGGGACTAGCGGGGGGATCTCCTACGAGCAGTACTTC. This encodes CAWSAGTSGGISYEQYF.

In DNA, the CDR3 is TGCGCCAGCAGCTGGGGTAACTATGGCTACACCTTC. Translated, it gives CASSWGNYGYTF. The chain is built from TRBV5-1 and TRBJ1-2; unclear D gene. Germline CDR1 is SGHRS and CDR2 is YFSETQ. The CDR3 is 12 amino acids. V lost 3 bases to trimming and J lost 1 base, with 4 bases between them.

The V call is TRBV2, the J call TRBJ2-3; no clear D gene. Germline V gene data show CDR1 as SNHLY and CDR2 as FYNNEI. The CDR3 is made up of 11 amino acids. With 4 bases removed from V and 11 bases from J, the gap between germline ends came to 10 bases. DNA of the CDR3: TGTGCCAGCAGTGGGGCCTTGGGGCAGTATTTT. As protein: CASSGALGQYF.

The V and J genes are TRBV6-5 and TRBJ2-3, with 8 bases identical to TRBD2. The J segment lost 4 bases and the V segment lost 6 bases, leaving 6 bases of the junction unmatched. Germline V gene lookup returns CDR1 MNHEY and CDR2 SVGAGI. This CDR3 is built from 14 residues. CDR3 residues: CASRQRGGSDTQYF. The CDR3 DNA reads TGTGCCAGCAGACAACGGGGGGGGTCAGATACGCAGTATTTT.

The CDR3 DNA is TGTGCCAGCTCACCACCACTAGCGGGAATGAATGAGCAGTTCTTC. Translated: CASSPPLAGMNEQFF. The chain combines TRBV18 with TRBJ2-1, with 10 bases that match TRBD2. This CDR3 is built from 15 residues. Germline CDR1 and CDR2: KGHSH and LQKENI. V lost 0 bases, J lost 7 bases, and 3 bases stayed unmatched.

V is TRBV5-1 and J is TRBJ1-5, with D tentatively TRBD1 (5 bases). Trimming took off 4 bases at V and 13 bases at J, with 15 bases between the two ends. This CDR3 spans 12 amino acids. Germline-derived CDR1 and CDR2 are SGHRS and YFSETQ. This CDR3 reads CASSPGEGPQHF. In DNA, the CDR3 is TGCGCCAGCAGCCCTGGTGAGGGGCCTCAGCATTTT.